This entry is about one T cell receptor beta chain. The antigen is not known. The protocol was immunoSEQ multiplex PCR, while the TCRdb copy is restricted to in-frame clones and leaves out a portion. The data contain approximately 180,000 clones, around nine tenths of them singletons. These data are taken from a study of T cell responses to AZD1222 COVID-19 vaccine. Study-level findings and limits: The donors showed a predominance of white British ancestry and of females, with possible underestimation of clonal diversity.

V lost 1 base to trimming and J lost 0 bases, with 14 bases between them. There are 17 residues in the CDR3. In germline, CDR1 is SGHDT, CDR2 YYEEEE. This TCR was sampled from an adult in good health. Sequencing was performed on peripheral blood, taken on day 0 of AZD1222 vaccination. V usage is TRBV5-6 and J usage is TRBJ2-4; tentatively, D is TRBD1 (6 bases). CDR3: CASSLRFQGIAKNIQYF. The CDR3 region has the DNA TGTGCCAGCAGCTTGAGGTTCCAGGGGATAGCCAAAAACATTCAGTACTTC.